The rows below give T cell receptor beta chains drawn from one sample of a study of cytomegalovirus exposure and HLA in healthy donors. Using immunoSEQ multiplex PCR, the repertoire was profiled, and TCRdb retains in-frame clones only, with some absent. The sample holds under 150,000 clones; 75% to 80% are singletons and the top ten take 3%. Material: PBMCs. These receptors came from a middle-aged man in good health and CMV-seropositive. Each CDR3 is given with its conserved first and last residue. The D gene is left open where the match is weak. Expanded clones are given a class, and other clones once, few, many or no size at all.

TRBJ1-4,13,few,TRBD1,TRBV6-5,CATQRTGGRKLFF,TGTGCCACCCAAAGGACAGGGGGTCGAAAACTGTTTTTT
TRBJ2-7,16,NA,NA,TRBV14,CASSQESGRGYYEQYF,TGTGCCAGCAGCCAAGAATCGGGCAGAGGGTACTACGAGCAGTACTTC
TRBJ2-7,18,few,TRBD1,TRBV7-9,CASSLAERRQGVTYEQYF,TGTGCCAGCAGCTTAGCGGAACGGAGACAGGGGGTCACCTACGAGCAGTACTTC
TRBJ1-1,13,NA,TRBD1,TRBV6-5,CASTLDRDTEAFF,TGTGCCAGCACCCTCGACAGGGACACTGAAGCTTTCTTT
TRBJ1-4,15,NA,NA,TRBV28,CASSSKGATNEKLFF,TGTGCCAGCAGTTCAAAAGGGGCTACTAATGAAAAACTGTTTTTT
TRBJ1-2,13,NA,NA,TRBV6-5,CASSSTAFYGYTF,TGTGCCAGCAGTTCTACAGCTTTCTATGGCTACACCTTC
TRBJ2-6,12,NA,NA,TRBV6-1,CASLSGANVLTF,TGTGCCAGTCTCTCTGGGGCCAACGTCCTGACTTTC
TRBJ2-7,12,NA,NA,TRBV11-2,CASRHDSDEQYF,TGTGCCAGCAGACATGACAGCGACGAGCAGTACTTC
TRBJ2-1,17,NA,NA,TRBV19,CASSVFLADYSYNEQFF,TGTGCCAGTAGTGTCTTCTTGGCGGACTATTCCTACAATGAGCAGTTCTTC
TRBJ1-1,16,NA,TRBD1,TRBV4-3,CASSQVRQGANTEAFF,TGCGCCAGCAGCCAAGTACGGCAGGGGGCAAACACTGAAGCTTTCTTT
TRBJ1-6,13,NA,NA,TRBV10-3,CAITQETNSPLHF,TGTGCCATCACGCAGGAAACCAATTCACCCCTCCACTTT
TRBJ2-1,17,NA,TRBD2,TRBV9,CASSFSPGTSGGNEQFF,TGTGCCAGCAGCTTCTCACCTGGGACTAGCGGGGGAAATGAGCAGTTCTTC
TRBJ1-3,15,NA,NA,TRBV10-2,CASSEVGLSGNTIYF,TGCGCCAGCAGTGAGGTGGGGCTCTCTGGAAACACCATATATTTT
TRBJ1-1,14,large,NA,TRBV15,CATSRLTRDTEAFF,TGTGCCACCAGCAGACTCACTCGGGACACTGAAGCTTTCTTT
TRBJ1-1,13,NA,NA,TRBV19,CASSVTGNTEAFF,TGTGCCAGTAGTGTGACAGGGAACACTGAAGCTTTCTTT
TRBJ1-1,13,few,NA,TRBV2,CASSEDGQLEAFF,TGTGCCAGCAGTGAAGACGGACAGCTTGAAGCTTTCTTT
TRBJ1-4,15,NA,NA,TRBV5-8,CASSFSGATNEKLFF,TGTGCCAGCAGCTTCTCCGGGGCAACTAATGAAAAACTGTTTTTT
TRBJ2-5,15,once,TRBD1,TRBV18,CASSPSVGGGETQYF,TGTGCCAGCTCACCGTCGGTAGGGGGCGGAGAGACCCAGTACTTC
TRBJ2-7,15,once,NA,TRBV4-2,CASSQDLQGSYEQYF,TGTGCCAGCAGCCAAGATCTCCAGGGGAGCTACGAGCAGTACTTC
TRBJ2-5,13,NA,NA,TRBV28,CASSLSVRETQYF,TGTGCCAGCAGTTTGTCGGTGAGGGAGACCCAGTACTTC
TRBJ2-1,17,NA,NA,TRBV7-9,CASSSTLGPFADNEQFF,TGTGCCAGCAGCTCAACCCTTGGGCCGTTTGCTGACAATGAGCAGTTCTTC
TRBJ1-1,13,few,TRBD1,TRBV28,CASSFEGSRGNFF,TGTGCCAGCAGTTTCGAGGGTAGCAGGGGGAATTTCTTT
TRBJ2-5,14,NA,TRBD2,TRBV10-3,CAISEAAGAETQYF,TGTGCCATCAGTGAGGCAGCGGGAGCCGAGACCCAGTACTTC
TRBJ2-7,15,NA,TRBD1,TRBV7-6,CASSSGQGGYYEQYF,TGTGCCAGCAGCTCTGGACAGGGGGGTTACTACGAGCAGTACTTC
TRBJ2-7,16,few,TRBD2,TRBV7-9,CASSLARASGNNEQYF,TGTGCCAGCAGCTTAGCGCGGGCTAGCGGGAACAACGAGCAGTACTTC
TRBJ2-5,14,NA,NA,TRBV28,CASRWRDSQETQYF,TGTGCCAGCAGATGGAGGGACAGCCAAGAGACCCAGTACTTC
TRBJ2-5,15,few,NA,TRBV18,CASSLSPGNQETQYF,TGTGCCAGCTCACTCAGCCCGGGGAACCAAGAGACCCAGTACTTC
TRBJ1-4,13,few,NA,TRBV5-1,CASSPGGGEKLFF,TGCGCCAGCAGCCCGGGAGGTGGTGAAAAACTGTTTTTT
TRBJ1-1,16,NA,TRBD1,TRBV5-4,CASSRARDRTNTEAFF,TGTGCCAGCAGCCGAGCCCGGGACAGAACAAACACTGAAGCTTTCTTT
TRBJ2-1,14,NA,TRBD2,TRBV11-2,CASSLDRSGEGKFF,TGTGCCAGCAGCTTAGATCGTTCGGGGGAGGGAAAGTTCTTC
TRBJ1-4,16,NA,TRBD1,TRBV19,CASSRPTGQGGEKLFF,TGTGCCAGTAGTAGGCCGACGGGACAGGGTGGTGAAAAACTGTTTTTT
TRBJ1-2,11,NA,NA,TRBV29-1,CSVVTDYGYTF,TGCAGCGTTGTCACAGATTATGGCTACACCTTC
TRBJ2-7,15,NA,TRBD2,TRBV5-1,CASSLGLATTYEQYF,TGCGCCAGCAGCTTAGGACTAGCGACGACCTACGAGCAGTACTTC
TRBJ2-7,14,NA,TRBD2,TRBV19,CASSGRALYDEQYF,TGTGCCAGTAGCGGGAGGGCCCTTTATGACGAGCAGTACTTC
TRBJ1-5,13,NA,NA,TRBV7-9,CASSPDSYQPQHF,TGTGCCAGCAGTCCGGACAGCTATCAGCCCCAGCATTTT
TRBJ1-4,17,NA,TRBD1,TRBV25-1,CASSERQGLYANEKLFF,TGTGCCAGCAGTGAAAGACAGGGACTCTATGCTAATGAAAAACTGTTTTTT
TRBJ1-3,15,NA,NA,TRBV18,CASSPPGGSRNTIYF,TGTGCCAGCTCACCCCCGGGCGGGTCCCGAAACACCATATATTTT
TRBJ2-3,14,NA,NA,TRBV9,CASSVGGLADTQYF,TGTGCCAGCAGCGTAGGTGGGCTAGCGGATACGCAGTATTTT
TRBJ1-4,14,NA,NA,TRBV5-1,CASSLGTANEKLFF,TGCGCCAGCAGCTTGGGGACAGCTAATGAAAAACTGTTTTTT
TRBJ2-1,16,NA,TRBD1,TRBV5-1,CASSLGGTGGFNEQFF,TGCGCCAGCAGCTTGGGCGGGACAGGGGGGTTTAATGAGCAGTTCTTC
TRBJ2-1,17,NA,TRBD2,TRBV10-2,CASSHWSGGRRNNEQFF,TGCGCCAGCAGCCATTGGTCTGGCGGGAGGCGGAACAATGAGCAGTTCTTC
TRBJ2-7,18,NA,TRBD2,TRBV30,CATSGREYRLAGDYEQYF,TGTGCCACAAGCGGGAGGGAGTATCGTCTAGCGGGAGATTACGAGCAGTACTTC
TRBJ1-5,16,few,NA,TRBV4-1,CASSQDGGLGNQPQHF,TGCGCCAGCAGCCAAGATGGGGGCCTCGGGAATCAGCCCCAGCATTTT
TRBJ2-3,12,once,NA,TRBV2,CASRIEADTQYF,TGTGCCAGCAGGATAGAAGCGGATACGCAGTATTTT
TRBJ2-5,14,NA,TRBD2,TRBV13,CASSGTSGQETQYF,TGTGCCAGCAGCGGGACTAGCGGTCAAGAGACCCAGTACTTC
TRBJ2-1,17,once,TRBD2,TRBV29-1,CSAPPGLAGGDYNEQFF,TGCAGCGCTCCCCCCGGACTAGCGGGAGGTGATTACAATGAGCAGTTCTTC
TRBJ2-7,11,NA,NA,TRBV2,CASRGFYEQYF,TGTGCCAGCCGCGGTTTCTACGAGCAGTACTTC
TRBJ1-2,15,NA,NA,TRBV7-6,CASSLGTASGYGYTF,TGTGCCAGCAGCTTAGGGACAGCCTCCGGATATGGCTACACCTTC
TRBJ1-1,13,NA,TRBD1,TRBV5-5,CASSSRDRDLAFF,TGTGCCAGCAGCTCCCGGGACAGGGATCTGGCTTTCTTT
TRBJ2-3,11,NA,NA,TRBV11-2,CASSRTDTQYF,TGTGCCAGCAGCCGGACAGATACGCAGTATTTT
TRBJ1-1,14,NA,NA,TRBV6-5,CASSYSGLLTEAFF,TGTGCCAGCAGTTACTCGGGACTGCTCACTGAAGCTTTCTTT
TRBJ2-5,15,NA,TRBD2,TRBV19,CASRLTSGLQETQYF,TGTGCCAGTAGGTTGACTAGCGGACTCCAAGAGACCCAGTACTTC
TRBJ1-1,15,NA,NA,TRBV7-6,CASSLVGGAGTEAFF,TGTGCCAGCAGCTTAGTAGGGGGGGCGGGCACTGAAGCTTTCTTT
TRBJ2-5,14,few,TRBD1,TRBV6-5,CASSYGTVQETQYF,TGTGCCAGCAGTTACGGGACAGTCCAAGAGACCCAGTACTTC
TRBJ2-2,17,once,TRBD1,TRBV18,CASSPVGTGGYPGELFF,TGTGCCAGCTCACCAGTTGGTACAGGGGGCTATCCCGGGGAGCTGTTTTTT
TRBJ1-1,13,NA,TRBD1,TRBV10-3,CAIRGDRNTEAFF,TGTGCCATCAGGGGGGACAGAAACACTGAAGCTTTCTTT
TRBJ2-7,15,NA,NA,TRBV9,CASSVAAGANYEQYF,TGTGCCAGCAGCGTAGCTGCGGGGGCGAACTACGAGCAGTACTTC